The text below deals with one T cell receptor beta chain. This specimen belongs to a study of control samples from healthy donors and cancer patients. TCRdb's table, derived via immunoSEQ multiplex PCR, lists solely in-frame clones and lacks some. The data contain 110,000 to 150,000 clones, 89% of them singletons. The sequenced sample was blood. The source is a man aged 30 to 39 in good health.

CDR3 nucleotides: TGTGCCAGCAGCTTAGGTCCCGGGACTAGCGGGCAAGAGACCCAGTACTTC. This sequence encodes CASSLGPGTSGQETQYF. The J gene is TRBJ2-5, the V gene TRBV7-9; the match to TRBD2 covers 12 bases. The CDR3 sequence is 17 residues long. Germline loops: CDR1 SEHNR, CDR2 FQNEAQ (reference sequence). With 1 base clipped from V and 2 bases from J, the junction kept 5 bases outside the gene matches.